A single sample is the source of the 30 T cell receptor beta chains below, sequenced in a study of T-cell reconstitution after alpha-beta-depleted transplantation in children (dated by TCRdb to about 2016). The method behind the library was PCR. Instrument used: Illumina HiSeq 2500. Molecular barcoding was employed in the preparation of TCR libraries, with unique molecular identifiers being used to normalize TCRbeta repertoire quantification. TCRdb redid the processing of the public reads, applying fastp at Q25 and MiXCR, and retained in-frame beta chains. Each entry merges the rows of one CDR3 protein and shows their most common DNA and genes. This sample holds around 670,000 distinct CDR3 sequences; 10% to 15% were observed only once. The top ten constitute 0.79% of the sample. The treatment or condition label corresponds to: allogeneic hematopoietic cell transplantation with graft depleted of TCRalphabeta T cells and CD19 B cells.

The starting material was PBMCs, obtained before TCRalphabeta/CD19-depleted stem cell transplant. Receptor source: a girl aged 2 to 9 with congenital amegakaryocytic thrombocytopenia, due to receive a stem cell transplant.

The chain uses TRBV3-1 and TRBJ2-2; D gene uncertain. The V end lost 4 bases, the J end lost 6 bases, and 9 bases lay between the germline ends. CDR3 length: 13 residues. Germline-derived CDR1 and CDR2 are LGHDT and YNNKEL (reference sequence). Here the CDR3 DNA reads TGTGCCAGCAGCCCCCTATCCTCCGGGGAGCTGTTTTTT. This codes for CASSPLSSGELFF.

The rearrangement joins TRBV9 to TRBJ2-1; TRBD1 aligns across 9 bases. The junction had 9 bases not matched to a gene; V was cut back by 3 bases and J by 11 bases. This CDR3 has 14 residues. Germline V gives CDR1 SGDLS, CDR2 YYNGEE. The CDR3 region has the DNA TGTGCCAGCAGCGCGGACAGGGGATCGGAAAAGCAGTTCTTC. This translates into CASSADRGSEKQFF.

In its sample, this clonotype was seen many times. This chain links TRBV7-2 with TRBJ1-1, with D hard to call. Trimming took 5 bases from V and 1 from J, leaving 11 bases between them. CDR1 is SGHTA, CDR2 FQGNSA, per germline. The length of the CDR3 is 14 residues. The CDR3 bases are TGTGCCAGCAGCGCCCAGGTCAGGAACACTGAAGCTTTCTTT. This gives the protein CASSAQVRNTEAFF.

The V gene is TRBV5-1, the J gene TRBJ1-6, with D tentatively TRBD1 (5 bases). Trimming took off 0 bases at V and 10 bases at J, with 17 bases between the two ends. The germline V gene has CDR1 SGHRS and CDR2 YFSETQ. The CDR3 is 16 residues long. This chain's CDR3 is CASSLDPLGGSSPLHF. The CDR3, as DNA: TGCGCCAGCAGCTTGGATCCATTGGGGGGATCGTCACCCCTCCACTTT.

In its sample, this clonotype was seen a few times. The CDR3 DNA sequence: TGCAGCGTTGATGAGTACGGAAACCGGGAGACCCAGTACTTC. Protein sequence: CSVDEYGNRETQYF. The chain has TRBV29-1 and TRBJ2-5; D uncertain. V lost 3 bases and J 5 bases, leaving 16 bases between the germline ends. CDR3 size: 14 residues. Germline values: CDR1 SQVTM, CDR2 ANQGSEA.

This clonotype was counted at least ten times. V usage is TRBV12-3 or TRBV12-4 and J usage is TRBJ2-1; 10 bases are shared with TRBD2. The CDR3 has 15 amino acids. The V segment lost 6 bases and the J segment 9 bases; nucleotides outside the gene matches: 11. CDR3: CASSTEREGSTEQFF. CDR3 DNA sequence: TGTGCCAGCAGCACGGAGCGGGAGGGTTCGACTGAGCAGTTCTTC.

This clonotype was recorded at least ten times. V is TRBV20-1 and J is TRBJ1-1; possible D gene TRBD1, 6 bases. The germline V gene has CDR1 DFQATT and CDR2 SNEGSKA (reference sequence). This CDR3 comprises 20 residues. Trimming pared 2 bases from V and 5 bases from J, leaving 33 bases between. The CDR3 region is CSARYLSWAGAKLGKTEAFF. The CDR3 DNA is TGCAGTGCTAGATATTTGAGTTGGGCAGGGGCAAAGCTGGGAAAAACTGAAGCTTTCTTT.

The chain has TRBV12-3 or TRBV12-4 and TRBJ2-2; 11 bases fit TRBD2. The V gene end was trimmed by 6 bases and the J gene end by 0 bases; junction bases not matched to a gene: 9. The CDR3 is 18 residues long. CDR3 sequence: CASSPTSGISTNTGELFF. CDR3 nucleotides: TGTGCCAGCAGCCCGACTAGCGGGATCTCTACGAACACCGGGGAGCTGTTTTTT.

In this sample, this clonotype turned up many times. The CDR3 nucleotides read TGTGCCAGCAGCTTACTAGCGGGTTTCTCCTACGAGCAGTACTTC. It encodes CASSLLAGFSYEQYF. The V and J genes are TRBV7-2 and TRBJ2-7; 8 bases align to TRBD2. The CDR3 is 15 amino acids. Germline loops: CDR1 SGHTA, CDR2 FQGNSA. The junction had 3 bases not matched to a gene; V was cut back by 2 bases and J by 0 bases.

This rearrangement joins TRBV5-1 to TRBJ2-2, with D tentatively TRBD2 (5 bases). The V end lost 2 bases, the J end lost 4 bases, and 18 bases lay between the germline ends. Germline lookup yields CDR1 SGHRS and CDR2 YFSETQ. CDR3 length equals 17 residues. As DNA, the CDR3 is TGCGCCAGCAGCTTCCCCCCGGGAAGAGAAATCACCGGGGAGCTGTTTTTT. This translates into CASSFPPGREITGELFF. The full variable domain, completed using reference TRBV5-1 and TRBJ2-2, is KAGVTQTPRYLIKTRGQQVTLSCSPISGHRSVSWYQQTPGQGLQFLFEYFSETQRNKGNFPGRFSGRQFSNSRSEMNVSTLELGDSALYLCASSFPPGREITGELFFGEGSRLTVL.

The gene calls are TRBV5-1 and TRBJ1-1, with D possibly being TRBD1 (5 bases). Germline values: CDR1 SGHRS, CDR2 YFSETQ. V was shortened by 4 bases and J by 6 bases, with 19 bases between the two germline ends. The CDR3 has 15 residues. CDR3 in amino acids: CASSQVAEGRSEAFF. CDR3 sequence (DNA): TGCGCCAGCAGCCAAGTCGCCGAGGGACGCTCTGAAGCTTTCTTT.

This clonotype was recorded a few times. The chain uses TRBV3-1 and TRBJ2-7, with TRBD2 identical over 7 bases. This CDR3 spans 14 amino acids. Looked up from germline, CDR1 is LGHDT and CDR2 is YNNKEL (reference sequence). Losses at the gene ends were 5 bases for V and 0 bases for J; bases not matched to a gene: 4. The CDR3 nucleotides are TGTGCCAGCAGCAGGGAGGGGAGCTCCTACGAGCAGTACTTC. The encoded protein is CASSREGSSYEQYF.

The chain employs TRBV20-1 and TRBJ2-7; the match to TRBD1 covers 11 bases. Germline CDR1 DFQATT, CDR2 SNEGSKA (reference sequence). The CDR3 loop spans 20 amino acids. With V trimmed by 0 bases and J by 3 bases, 19 bases remained unmatched. CDR3 sequence (DNA): TGCAGTGCTAGAGATCCAACCGGGACAGGGGGGTCTCTTTCCTACTACGAGCAGTACTTC. It yields the protein CSARDPTGTGGSLSYYEQYF.

This clonotype was counted only a few times. This rearrangement joins TRBV20-1 to TRBJ2-7, with TRBD2 matching over 9 bases. V was clipped by 0 bases and J by 0 bases; unmatched bases: 24. This CDR3 has 22 residues. Germline CDR1 is DFQATT and CDR2 is SNEGSKA (reference sequence). As DNA, the CDR3 is TGCAGTGCTAGAGATTCAACAGGGCTAGCGGGACCTAGGGGCCCAATCTCCTACGAGCAGTACTTC. Residues: CSARDSTGLAGPRGPISYEQYF.

The sample holds many counts of this clonotype. The chain combines TRBV20-1 with TRBJ2-1; D gene unclear. Trimming took 5 bases from V and 13 from J, leaving 18 bases between them. The CDR3 extends over 12 amino acids. Germline CDR1 and CDR2: DFQATT and SNEGSKA (reference sequence). Written as DNA, the CDR3 is TGCAGTGCTCAGGACCCCGAACGAATACAGTTCTTC. Its protein is CSAQDPERIQFF.

This clonotype was observed at least ten times. This rearrangement joins TRBV29-1 to TRBJ2-4; TRBD2 might be the D (5 bases). Germline CDR1 and CDR2: SQVTM and ANQGSEA. Trimming removed 5 bases from V and 9 bases from J, with 11 bases in between. The CDR3 runs to 11 residues. CDR3 in amino acids: CSVLSRGIQYF. In nucleotides, the CDR3 is TGCAGCGTTCTTTCACGGGGCATTCAGTACTTC.

This clonotype was seen many times. This chain uses TRBV25-1 with TRBJ1-3; the D is unclear. Trimming removed 4 bases at V and 2 bases at J, with 12 bases between. This CDR3 is built from 15 residues. Per germline, CDR1 MGHDK and CDR2 SYGVNS. CDR3 in amino acids: CASSVGTGTGNTIYF. DNA of the CDR3: TGTGCCAGCAGTGTAGGTACCGGTACTGGAAACACCATATATTTT.

This chain uses TRBV29-1 with TRBJ2-4; D remains ambiguous. The CDR3 extends over 11 amino acids. Trimming took 4 bases from V and 6 from J, leaving 7 bases between them. CDR1 and CDR2 from the germline V gene are SQVTM and ANQGSEA. CDR3 DNA: TGCAGCGTTGTGACAATAAACATTCAGTACTTC. Protein: CSVVTINIQYF.

This clonotype was seen a handful of times. The V call is TRBV19, the J call TRBJ1-2; D gene unclear. The CDR3 runs to 17 residues. Germline V gene sequence: CDR1 LNHDA, CDR2 SQIVND (reference sequence). Between the trimmed V and J ends, which lost 5 bases and 0 bases, there was a span of 19 bases. The CDR3 region has the DNA TGTGCCAGTAGTTATTTTCTGACGGACGGAGCTAACTATGGCTACACCTTC. Translating gives CASSYFLTDGANYGYTF.

The J gene is TRBJ2-3, the V gene TRBV13; D perhaps matches TRBD2 (6 bases). CDR1 is PRHDT and CDR2 is FYEKMQ in the germline V gene (reference sequence). Between the trimmed V and J ends, which lost 5 bases and 2 bases, there was a span of 17 bases. This CDR3 is built from 16 residues. This CDR3 is CASSEGLPVDTDTQYF. The CDR3 DNA sequence: TGTGCCAGCAGCGAGGGACTCCCGGTTGACACAGATACGCAGTATTTT.

The chain couples TRBV12-5 to TRBJ2-1; D possibly corresponds to TRBD2 (6 bases). Trimming left V 7 bases short and J 3 bases short, with 16 bases between. The CDR3 covers 15 residues. CDR1 and CDR2 from the germline V gene are LGHNT and FRNRAP. This CDR3 is CASAEVGLHYNEQFF. The CDR3 DNA sequence: TGTGCTAGTGCCGAGGTGGGACTTCACTACAATGAGCAGTTCTTC.

In its sample, this clonotype was seen many times. The rearrangement uses TRBV29-1 and TRBJ1-2; a possible D gene is TRBD1 (5 bases). The CDR3 extends over 16 amino acids. Trimming took 3 bases from V and 6 from J, leaving 23 bases between them. Germline CDR1 is SQVTM and CDR2 is ANQGSEA. CDR3 in amino acids: CSVDDRGGRLKDGYTF. Written as DNA, the CDR3 is TGCAGCGTTGATGATCGTGGGGGGAGATTGAAGGATGGCTACACCTTC.

The gene calls are TRBV20-1 and TRBJ2-7; 8 nucleotides agree with TRBD2. Germline V gives CDR1 DFQATT, CDR2 SNEGSKA (reference sequence). Trimming at V came to 5 bases and at J to 4 bases, leaving 7 bases not matched to a gene. The CDR3 length is 13 residues. The CDR3 DNA reads TGCAGTGCTCTCCTAGCGGGCGGGTACGAGCAGTACTTC. Translation gives CSALLAGGYEQYF.

This clonotype occurred many times. The rearrangement links TRBV27 to TRBJ2-1; D unresolved. The V end was cut by 5 bases, the J end by 5 bases, with 7 bases between. The germline V gene encodes CDR1 MNHEY and CDR2 SMNVEV (reference sequence). The length of the CDR3 is 12 residues. As DNA, the CDR3 is TGTGCCAGCAGTCCACCCAACAATGAGCAGTTCTTC. Protein: CASSPPNNEQFF.

This clonotype was seen a few times. The chain links TRBV12-3 or TRBV12-4 to TRBJ1-3; TRBD1 might be the D (5 bases). The CDR3 is 16 amino acids. Between the trimmed V and J ends, which lost 0 bases and 4 bases, there was a span of 13 bases. CDR3 amino acids: CASSLAVWGIGNTIYF. As DNA, the CDR3 is TGTGCCAGCAGTTTAGCGGTATGGGGGATCGGAAACACCATATATTTT.

J is TRBJ2-7 and V is TRBV28, with TRBD1 matching over 8 bases. J gave up 4 bases and V 5 bases, and 7 bases lay outside the gene matches. There are 14 residues in the CDR3. CDR1 and CDR2 (germline): MDHEN, SYDVKM. This chain's CDR3 is CASSIRDRTYEQYF. The DNA for the CDR3 is TGTGCCAGCAGTATACGGGACAGGACTTACGAGCAGTACTTC.

For this clonotype: Being one base from a much bigger clone, this may be a read error. The CDR3 carries no conserved terminal phenylalanine or tryptophan, so it likely arises from a read error. This chain links TRBV29-1 with TRBJ1-1, with D unresolved. The CDR3 is made up of 14 amino acids. Trimming removed 2 bases from V and 0 bases from J, with 10 bases in between. Germline CDR1 is SQVTM and CDR2 is ANQGSEA. CDR3 nucleotides: TGCAGCGTTGAATCGTGGGCCGTGAACACTGAAGCTTTCTCT. The encoded protein is CSVESWAVNTEAFS.

Worth noting for this clonotype: A much larger clone differs from this one at a single base, so this may be a read error. It is likely a read error, because the conserved phenylalanine at the end of the CDR3 is missing. J is TRBJ2-2 and V is TRBV5-1, with a possible D match to TRBD1 (6 bases). Germline V lookup: CDR1 SGHRS, CDR2 YFSETQ. The CDR3 is 15 amino acids. The V and J ends lost 4 bases and 0 bases respectively, with 10 bases between them. The CDR3 is CASSTGQTNTGELFI. The DNA of the CDR3 is TGCGCCAGCAGCACCGGACAGACGAACACCGGGGAGCTGTTTATT.

This clonotype was counted ten times or more. The genes are TRBV20-1 and TRBJ2-3; 7 bases agree with TRBD2. CDR1 is DFQATT and CDR2 is SNEGSKA in the germline V gene (reference sequence). The CDR3 runs to 14 residues. V lost 2 bases to trimming and J lost 2 bases; unmatched junction nucleotides: 4. The CDR3 region has the DNA TGCAGTGCTAGACGCCTAGCGGTCACAGATACGCAGTATTTT. The encoded protein is CSARRLAVTDTQYF.

The table lists this clonotype with many counts. The chain employs TRBV18 and TRBJ2-7, with 12 positions matching TRBD2. V trimming: 8 bases; J trimming: 3 bases; junction bases outside the gene matches: 5. CDR1 is KGHSH, CDR2 LQKENI, per germline. The CDR3 has 14 amino acids. The CDR3 DNA reads TGTGCCAGCAGCCGGACTAGCGGGAACTACGAGCAGTACTTC. This gives the protein CASSRTSGNYEQYF.